The 31 T cell receptor beta chains given below trace back to one sample, sequenced in a study of T cells in Graves' hyperthyroidism and ophthalmopathy. What was amplified from RNA transcripts were TCR beta CDR3 regions. When the TCR CDR3 underwent first-round RT-PCR, the HTBI primer set was used. TCRdb reprocessed the multiplex PCR reads via MiXCR and lists one record per CDR3 protein. This sample has about 96,000 distinct CDR3 sequences, with 51% found just once. The specimen was blood. The receptors come from a woman aged 40 to 50 with Graves' hyperthyroidism.

This clonotype was seen repeatedly, ten times or more. The genes are TRBV29-1 and TRBJ2-3; D call uncertain. Germline CDR1 reads SQVTM; CDR2 reads ANQGSEA. The CDR3 loop spans 14 amino acids. Trimming cost V 2 bases and J 2 bases, with 11 bases left between them. CDR3 region: CSVEQWSFTDTQYF. CDR3 coding DNA: TGCAGCGTTGAACAGTGGAGTTTCACAGATACGCAGTATTTT.

The V call is TRBV29-1, the J call TRBJ1-4; 10 nucleotides align to TRBD1. CDR1 and CDR2 from the germline V gene are SQVTM and ANQGSEA. This CDR3 region has 17 residues. The V segment lost 2 bases and the J segment 5 bases; nucleotides outside the gene matches: 11. The CDR3 sequence: CSVEKLDRGDLNEKLFF. The CDR3 DNA follows: TGCAGCGTTGAAAAGTTGGACAGGGGGGACTTGAATGAAAAACTGTTTTTT.

As to this clonotype: A read error may produce the germline difference seen at one junction end. The V gene is TRBV5-1, the J gene TRBJ2-2, with 9 nucleotides matching TRBD1. The CDR3 runs to 15 residues. Germline CDR1 SGHRS, CDR2 YFSETQ. CDR3 amino acids: CASSSQGAWTGELSW. The CDR3 nucleotides read TGCGCCAGCAGCTCACAGGGGGCGTGGACCGGGGAGCTGTCTTGG.

V usage is TRBV24-1 and J usage is TRBJ2-2, with D tentatively TRBD1 (5 bases). The CDR3 covers 15 residues. Between the trimmed V and J ends, which lost 0 bases and 1 base, there was a span of 5 bases. Germline V gives CDR1 KGHDR, CDR2 SFDVKD. The CDR3 loop is CATSDLQGNTGELFF. The CDR3 DNA follows: TGTGCCACCAGTGATTTGCAGGGGAACACCGGGGAGCTGTTTTTT.

This clonotype was detected only a few times. V usage is TRBV7-9 and J usage is TRBJ2-3; maybe TRBD2 (5 bases). CDR1 is SEHNR, CDR2 FQNEAQ, per germline (reference sequence). The CDR3 has 13 residues. The ends were cut back, 4 bases at V and 0 bases at J, with 5 bases in the middle. The CDR3 nucleotides read TGTGCCAGCAGCTGGAGGAGCACAGATACGCAGTATTTT. Residues: CASSWRSTDTQYF.

This clonotype was counted many times. V gene TRBV13 combines with J gene TRBJ1-1; 10 bases line up with TRBD1. The ends lost 0 bases at V and 2 bases at J; junction bases unmatched: 9. The CDR3 extends over 18 amino acids. CDR1 PRHDT and CDR2 FYEKMQ come from the germline V gene (reference sequence). In nucleotides, the CDR3 is TGTGCCAGCAGCTTAGGACGGGGGACAGGGGTGACAAACACTGAAGCTTTCTTT. Protein: CASSLGRGTGVTNTEAFF.

This sequence joins TRBV24-1 and TRBJ1-2; TRBD1 aligns across 10 bases. The CDR3 consists of 12 residues. Trimming at V came to 7 bases and at J to 6 bases, leaving 1 base not matched to a gene. CDR1 is KGHDR and CDR2 is SFDVKD in the germline V gene. The DNA of the CDR3 is TGTGCCACCAGGGGGACAGGGGATGGCTACACCTTC. Its protein is CATRGTGDGYTF.

The rearrangement links TRBV7-4 to TRBJ2-5; 10 bases agree with TRBD1. Germline assignment: CDR1 SGHVT and CDR2 SQSDAQ. This CDR3 region has 13 residues. After removal of 8 bases from V and 5 bases from J, the junction contained 5 bases not matched to a gene. The CDR3 here is CASGVGQGETQYF. CDR3 coding DNA: TGTGCCAGCGGCGTGGGACAGGGGGAGACCCAGTACTTC.

The CDR3 protein is CASSVGTGEVNQPQHF. The CDR3 nucleotides are TGTGCCAGTAGTGTCGGGACAGGGGAGGTCAATCAGCCCCAGCATTTT. This sequence joins TRBV19 and TRBJ1-5; 10 bases are a match to TRBD1. The CDR3 length is 16 residues. J gave up 3 bases and V 5 bases, and 7 bases lay outside the gene matches. Per the germline V gene, CDR1 is LNHDA and CDR2 is SQIVND (reference sequence). The variable domain in full, completed from reference TRBV19 and TRBJ1-5, reads DGGITQSPKYLFRKEGQNVTLSCEQNLNHDAMYWYRQDPGQGLRLIYYSQIVNDFQKGDIAEGYSVSREKKESFPLTVTSAQKNPTAFYLCASSVGTGEVNQPQHFGDGTRLSIL.

This clonotype was counted at least ten times. The chain has TRBV10-2 and TRBJ2-3, with TRBD2 matching over 9 bases. Per germline, CDR1 WSHSY and CDR2 SAAADI. V shed 3 bases and J 6 bases; nucleotides not matched to a gene: 10. The CDR3 totals 16 residues. The chain's CDR3 is CASSDPGLASFDTQYF. Written as DNA, the CDR3 is TGCGCCAGCAGTGATCCTGGACTAGCGAGCTTTGATACGCAGTATTTT.

The chain carries TRBV10-3 and TRBJ1-6; TRBD1 matches at 9 bases. Germline V gene lookup returns CDR1 ENHRY and CDR2 SYGVKD. The CDR3 extends over 14 amino acids. Trimming took 5 bases from V and 9 from J; bases not matched to a gene: 5. This CDR3 is CAISRGQGFSPLHF. CDR3 in DNA: TGTGCCATCAGTAGGGGACAGGGCTTTTCACCCCTCCACTTT.

This sequence joins TRBV24-1 and TRBJ2-7, with TRBD1 matching over 8 bases. With 4 bases clipped from V and 2 bases from J, the junction kept 12 bases outside the gene matches. CDR3 size: 17 residues. Germline V gives CDR1 KGHDR, CDR2 SFDVKD. The CDR3 DNA follows: TGTGCCACCAGTGACCCCAGGACAGGGCCATCGACCTACGAGCAGTACTTC. The encoded protein is CATSDPRTGPSTYEQYF.

The chain has TRBV7-2 and TRBJ2-7, with 11 nucleotides matching TRBD2. The CDR3 is 14 amino acids. Germline lookup yields CDR1 SGHTA and CDR2 FQGNSA. The V segment lost 6 bases and the J segment 7 bases; nucleotides outside the gene matches: 8. The CDR3 reads CASSPLAGGWEQYF. The CDR3 DNA reads TGTGCCAGCAGTCCCCTAGCGGGAGGATGGGAGCAGTACTTC.

This clonotype was recorded many times. V and J are TRBV6-5 and TRBJ2-7; D is possibly TRBD2 (5 bases). V lost 0 bases and J lost 2, with 11 bases in between. CDR1 and CDR2 (germline): MNHEY, SVGAGI. CDR3 length: 15 residues. Here the CDR3 reads CASSYSRPGTYEQYF. The CDR3 region has the DNA TGTGCCAGCAGTTACTCGAGACCGGGGACCTACGAGCAGTACTTC.

This clonotype was counted once. V is TRBV20-1 and J is TRBJ2-5; D perhaps matches TRBD2 (6 bases). The V gene lost 0 bases and the J gene lost 1 base, with 15 bases spanning the gap. The germline V gene has CDR1 DFQATT and CDR2 SNEGSKA (reference sequence). This CDR3 comprises 16 residues. Here the CDR3 reads CSARERAGLLQETQYF. CDR3 sequence (DNA): TGCAGTGCTAGAGAAAGGGCGGGACTTCTCCAAGAGACCCAGTACTTC.

As for this clonotype: The CDR3 carries no conserved terminal phenylalanine or tryptophan, so it likely arises from a read error. The rearrangement joins TRBV20-1 to TRBJ2-5; 7 bases agree with TRBD1. CDR1 and CDR2 from the germline V gene are DFQATT and SNEGSKA (reference sequence). V dropped 4 bases and J dropped 5; count of bases not matched to a gene: 4. The CDR3 totals 12 residues. Here the CDR3 reads CSAKQGDETQYY. For the CDR3, the DNA is TGCAGTGCTAAGCAGGGGGACGAGACCCAGTACTAC.

The chain combines TRBV19 with TRBJ2-5, with a tentative D call TRBD2 (5 bases). The CDR3 sequence is 15 residues long. Trimming shortened V by 1 base and J by 4 bases, and 13 bases separated the two germline ends. Germline values: CDR1 LNHDA, CDR2 SQIVND (reference sequence). The CDR3 region has the DNA TGTGCCAGTAGTATAGCGAGGAGGATGGGAGAGACCCAGTACTTC. Its translation: CASSIARRMGETQYF.

At least ten counts were recorded for this clonotype. The chain links TRBV12-3 or TRBV12-4 to TRBJ2-2, with a possible D match to TRBD1 (5 bases). CDR3 length: 13 residues. Between the trimmed V and J ends, which lost 3 bases and 4 bases, there was a span of 6 bases. The CDR3 loop is CASSFRVTGELFF. CDR3 bases: TGTGCCAGCAGTTTCAGGGTCACCGGGGAGCTGTTTTTT.

The chain employs TRBV11-2 and TRBJ1-2, with TRBD1 as a possible D gene (6 bases). The CDR3 length is 15 residues. Germline CDR1 and CDR2: SGHAT and FQNNGV. V was shortened by 3 bases and J by 3 bases, with 14 bases between the two germline ends. CDR3 in amino acids: CASSLDWGQHYGYTF. DNA for the CDR3: TGTGCCAGCAGCTTGGATTGGGGGCAGCACTATGGCTACACCTTC.

V and J are TRBV10-1 and TRBJ1-1; tentatively, D is TRBD1 (5 bases). The CDR3 spans 15 residues. The V end lost 3 bases, the J end lost 5 bases, and 16 bases lay between the germline ends. Germline V gene lookup returns CDR1 WNHNN and CDR2 SYGVQD (reference sequence). The CDR3 DNA reads TGCGCCAGCAGTGATGTTCAGGGATTGGAAACTGAAGCTTTCTTT. Translation gives CASSDVQGLETEAFF.

The V call is TRBV5-1, the J call TRBJ1-2; 7 nucleotides agree with TRBD1. The CDR3 sequence is 13 residues long. Germline trimming cut 2 bases from V and 7 bases from J; bases unmatched to any gene: 5. Germline V gene lookup returns CDR1 SGHRS and CDR2 YFSETQ. The CDR3 sequence: CASSLQGPRGYTF. Here the CDR3 DNA reads TGCGCCAGCAGCTTACAGGGGCCGCGTGGCTACACCTTC.

Comments on this clonotype: One end of the junction varies from germline; a read error may be responsible. J is TRBJ2-7 and V is TRBV29-1; maybe TRBD2 (6 bases). This CDR3 has 14 residues. Germline CDR1 and CDR2: SQVTM and ANQGSEA. In DNA, the CDR3 is TGCAGCGTTGACGGGACTGGGAACACCGGGGAGCTGTACTTC. This sequence encodes CSVDGTGNTGELYF.

The V and J genes are TRBV7-3 and TRBJ2-7; D is perhaps TRBD2 (6 bases). Germline values: CDR1 SGHTA, CDR2 FQGTGA. This CDR3 spans 14 amino acids. The germline V and J ends were trimmed by 1 base and 6 bases, with 13 bases remaining between them. CDR3 in DNA: TGTGCCAGCAGCTTAAGTACGGGAGCGGGCGAGCAGTACTTC. Amino acid sequence: CASSLSTGAGEQYF.

The chain is built from TRBV10-3 and TRBJ2-5, with 10 positions matching TRBD2. Germline-derived CDR1 and CDR2 are ENHRY and SYGVKD. The CDR3 consists of 14 residues. J was trimmed by 5 bases and V by 4 bases; bases with no gene match: 4. CDR3: CAISVPSGSETQYF. For the CDR3, the DNA is TGTGCCATCAGTGTCCCTAGCGGGAGTGAGACCCAGTACTTC.

The count of this clonotype is one. The chain couples TRBV5-1 to TRBJ2-5; 15 bases fit TRBD2. Trimming took 7 bases from V and 5 from J; bases not matched to a gene: 18. The CDR3 runs 19 residues. Germline lookup yields CDR1 SGHRS and CDR2 YFSETQ. CDR3 in amino acids: CASWKTALWTSGRVETQYF. The CDR3 DNA sequence: TGCGCCAGCTGGAAGACAGCTTTATGGACTAGCGGGAGGGTGGAGACCCAGTACTTC.

This chain joins TRBV10-3 and TRBJ2-5; 9 positions match TRBD1. The CDR3 spans 15 residues. The V gene end was trimmed by 1 base and the J gene end by 3 bases; junction bases not matched to a gene: 3. Germline V gene lookup returns CDR1 ENHRY and CDR2 SYGVKD. The CDR3 reads CAISEFGTGKETQYF. The DNA for the CDR3 is TGTGCCATCAGTGAGTTTGGGACAGGGAAAGAGACCCAGTACTTC.

V gene TRBV20-1 combines with J gene TRBJ2-3; perhaps TRBD1 as D (5 bases). This CDR3 contains 11 residues. V was cut by 3 bases and J by 6 bases, with 7 bases left in between. CDR1 and CDR2 (germline): DFQATT, SNEGSKA (reference sequence). The CDR3, as DNA: TGCAGTGCTAGGAAGGGGGATACGCAGTATTTT. Amino acids: CSARKGDTQYF.

In its sample, this clonotype was seen a few times. The rearrangement uses TRBV3-1 and TRBJ2-2; TRBD1 might be the D (6 bases). The V end was cut by 2 bases, the J end by 3 bases, with 10 bases between. Germline CDR1 reads LGHDT; CDR2 reads YNNKEL (reference sequence). The CDR3 loop spans 15 amino acids. In DNA form, the CDR3 reads TGTGCCAGCAGCCAACAGGGGTCGTACACCGGGGAGCTGTTTTTT. Translation gives CASSQQGSYTGELFF.

On this clonotype itself: The junction departs from the called germline gene at one end, perhaps through a read error. This chain uses TRBV12-3 or TRBV12-4 with TRBJ1-5; a weak D match, TRBD1 (5 bases). This CDR3 has 14 residues. CDR3 in DNA: TGTGCCAGCAGGGGACTAAATAGCAATCAGCCCCAGCATTTC. This sequence encodes CASRGLNSNQPQHF.

Many counts were recorded for this clonotype. This chain joins TRBV9 and TRBJ2-3; the D is unclear. V lost 3 bases, J lost 4 bases, and 6 bases lay in between. Germline CDR1 is SGDLS and CDR2 is YYNGEE. This CDR3 is built from 12 residues. The CDR3 coding sequence is TGTGCCAGCAGCGCTAACTCAGATACGCAGTATTTT. Translated, it gives CASSANSDTQYF.

This clonotype has only a few counts. A much larger clone sits a single nucleotide away, making a read error possible. The V call is TRBV5-1, the J call TRBJ1-2; 7 nucleotides line up with TRBD1. Germline loops: CDR1 SGHRS, CDR2 YFSETQ. The CDR3 has 14 residues. For the CDR3, the DNA is TGCACCAGCAGGCATGGACAGGCTAACTATGGCTACACCTTC. Protein product: CTSRHGQANYGYTF.